This passage covers 26 T cell receptor beta chains from one sample sequenced in a study of blood T cell repertoires in COVID-19. Clones were read by immunoSEQ multiplex PCR, and TCRdb kept only the in-frame ones, dropping some. The data show just over 150,000 clones, with about 79% seen just once and more than 7.5% held by the top ten. The sample comprised peripheral blood. The receptors were gathered from a woman aged 45-60 years with acute or convalescent COVID-19.

The rearrangement links TRBV18 to TRBJ1-1; D is unclear. Trimming shortened V by 0 bases and J by 4 bases, and 15 bases separated the two germline ends. The CDR3 is 16 residues long. The germline gives CDR1 KGHSH, CDR2 LQKENI. The CDR3 bases are TGTGCCAGCTCACCACCCATTCCGGGTCGGTTCACTGAAGCTTTCTTT. It codes for CASSPPIPGRFTEAFF.

Remarks on this clone: One end of the junction is discordant with germline, which a read error may explain. V is TRBV28 and J is TRBJ2-7, with D tentatively TRBD2 (6 bases). The CDR3 runs 14 residues. Germline CDR1 and CDR2: MDHEN and SYDVKM. Written as DNA, the CDR3 is TGTGCCAGCAGCTTATTGGGACTGGGGGTCGAGCAGTACTTC. Translation: CASSLLGLGVEQYF.

The chain combines TRBV5-1 with TRBJ1-2; possibly TRBD1 for D (6 bases). Germline CDR1 and CDR2: SGHRS and YFSETQ. The CDR3 covers 14 residues. V was clipped by 3 bases and J by 6 bases, with 15 bases between them. CDR3 nucleotide sequence: TGCGCCAGCAGCTCCTCGGCGGCAGGGGATGGCTACACCTTC. Residues: CASSSSAAGDGYTF.

This rearrangement joins TRBV14 to TRBJ1-2; maybe TRBD1 (5 bases). The germline V and J ends were trimmed by 1 base and 4 bases, with 25 bases remaining between them. Germline loops: CDR1 SGHDN, CDR2 FVKESK. The CDR3 is 19 residues long. The chain's CDR3 is CASSQVVGGATDQPYGYTF. Here the CDR3 DNA reads TGTGCCAGCAGCCAAGTCGTGGGTGGGGCGACAGACCAGCCCTATGGCTACACCTTC. Combining the CDR3 with reference TRBV14 and TRBJ1-2 gives the whole variable domain EAGVTQFPSHSVIEKGQTVTLRCDPISGHDNLYWYRRVMGKEIKFLLHFVKESKQDESGMPNNRFLAERTGGTYSTLKVQPAELEDSGVYFCASSQVVGGATDQPYGYTFGSGTRLTVV.

The rearrangement uses TRBV2 and TRBJ2-2; D is possibly TRBD2 (5 bases). V lost 9 bases to trimming and J lost 0 bases, with 17 bases between them. CDR3 length: 16 amino acids. The germline CDR1 and CDR2 sequences are SNHLY and FYNNEI. As DNA, the CDR3 is TGTGCCAGTCGAGTCCTAGCCATGTCGAACACCGGGGAGCTGTTTTTT. This encodes CASRVLAMSNTGELFF. The whole variable domain, filled in from reference TRBV2 and TRBJ2-2, reads EPEVTQTPSHQVTQMGQEVILRCVPISNHLYFYWYRQILGQKVEFLVSFYNNEISEKSEIFDDQFSVERPDGSNFTLKIRSTKLEDSAMYFCASRVLAMSNTGELFFGEGSRLTVL.

The V call is TRBV7-2, the J call TRBJ1-1; D unclear. The CDR3 is 14 amino acids. V was clipped by 1 base and J by 1 base, with 7 bases between them. Germline V lookup: CDR1 SGHTA, CDR2 FQGNSA. The CDR3 DNA reads as TGTGCCAGCAGCTTAGGCAGTTCGAACACTGAAGCTTTCTTT. It yields the protein CASSLGSSNTEAFF.

The genes are TRBV7-8 and TRBJ1-1, with D unclear. The V gene's germline CDR1 is SGHVS and CDR2 FQNEAQ. V lost 4 bases and J lost 1, with 7 bases in between. This CDR3 spans 13 amino acids. CDR3 in amino acids: CASSYTSNTEAFF. CDR3 nucleotides: TGTGCCAGCAGCTATACATCGAACACTGAAGCTTTCTTT. The entire variable domain, with the rest obtained from reference TRBV7-8 and TRBJ1-1, is as follows: GAGVSQSPRYKVAKRGQDVALRCDPISGHVSLFWYQQALGQGPEFLTYFQNEAQLDKSGLPSDRFFAERPEGSVSTLKIQRTQQEDSAVYLCASSYTSNTEAFFGQGTRLTVV.

This rearrangement joins TRBV6-1 to TRBJ1-3; a weak D match, TRBD1 (5 bases). This CDR3 region has 14 residues. CDR1 is MNHNS, CDR2 SASEGT, per germline. V lost 6 bases and J lost 0, with 9 bases in between. The CDR3: CASRPGGSGNTIYF. The CDR3 nucleotides read TGTGCCAGCAGACCCGGGGGCTCTGGAAACACCATATATTTT.

The chain has TRBV5-4 and TRBJ2-3; D is uncertain. The CDR3 is 15 residues long. From germline, CDR1 is SGHNT and CDR2 YYREEE (reference sequence). V gave up 1 base and J gave up 0 bases, with 9 bases separating them. The CDR3 DNA sequence: TGTGCCAGCAGCTTGCCGGCGGCTAGCACAGATACGCAGTATTTT. This translates into CASSLPAASTDTQYF.

This chain connects TRBV15 to TRBJ2-7, with D possibly matching TRBD2 (6 bases). V was clipped by 5 bases and J by 0 bases, with 17 bases between them. CDR1 is LNHNV and CDR2 is YYDKDF in the germline V gene (reference sequence). The CDR3 sequence is 16 residues long. As DNA, the CDR3 is TGTGCCACCAGCGGAGGCCCGGGACTGGGCTCCTACGAGCAGTACTTC. Translation gives CATSGGPGLGSYEQYF. Together with reference TRBV15 and TRBJ2-7, the CDR3 gives the full variable domain: DAMVIQNPRYQVTQFGKPVTLSCSQTLNHNVMYWYQQKSSQAPKLLFHYYDKDFNNEADTPDNFQSRRPNTSFCFLDIRSPGLGDTAMYLCATSGGPGLGSYEQYFGPGTRLTVT.

The J gene is TRBJ2-1, the V gene TRBV27, with 15 bases identical to TRBD2. V dropped 5 bases and J dropped 10; count of bases not matched to a gene: 9. Germline values: CDR1 MNHEY, CDR2 SMNVEV (reference sequence). The CDR3 is made up of 16 amino acids. This CDR3 reads CASSPTRTSGRGEQFF. The CDR3 nucleotides are TGTGCCAGCAGTCCGACGAGGACTAGCGGGAGGGGCGAGCAGTTCTTC.

The J gene is TRBJ2-5, the V gene TRBV18; weak D call: TRBD1 (6 bases). The CDR3 sequence is 15 residues long. V was pared by 3 bases and J by 4 bases, with 15 bases between. CDR1 and CDR2 from the germline V gene are KGHSH and LQKENI. CDR3 loop: CASSPTVGAGETQYF. The CDR3 nucleotides are TGTGCCAGCTCACCGACAGTGGGGGCAGGAGAGACCCAGTACTTC. Filled out from reference TRBV18 and TRBJ2-5, the complete variable domain reads NAGVMQNPRHLVRRRGQEARLRCSPMKGHSHVYWYRQLPEEGLKFMVYLQKENIIDESGMPKERFSAEFPKEGPSILRIQQVVRGDSAAYFCASSPTVGAGETQYFGPGTRLLVL.

This chain's CDR3 is CASSSALAGDYNEQFF. The CDR3 DNA reads as TGTGCCAGCAGCTCAGCTCTAGCGGGAGACTACAATGAGCAGTTCTTC. This chain connects TRBV7-9 to TRBJ2-1; 10 bases map to TRBD2. Trimming cost V 4 bases and J 3 bases; bases outside gene matches: 6. Germline values: CDR1 SEHNR, CDR2 FQNEAQ (reference sequence). This CDR3 is built from 16 residues.

This clone was observed a few times. J is TRBJ1-2 and V is TRBV19, with D tentatively TRBD1 (5 bases). The V gene lost 7 bases and the J gene lost 7 bases, with 19 bases spanning the gap. CDR1 LNHDA and CDR2 SQIVND come from the germline V gene (reference sequence). The CDR3 is 14 amino acids. CDR3 region: CASNRPGRAFGYTF. The CDR3 nucleotides read TGTGCCAGTAACCGTCCTGGCAGGGCTTTTGGCTACACCTTC.

This clone was detected a few times. This chain connects TRBV5-5 to TRBJ1-6; no clear D. Germline CDR1 and CDR2: SGHKS and YYEKEE (reference sequence). V lost 1 base to trimming and J lost 9 bases, with 14 bases between them. The CDR3 has 15 residues. Written as DNA, the CDR3 is TGTGCCAGCAGCTTGAAAGCGGGGTTGGGTTCACCCCTCCACTTT. This translates into CASSLKAGLGSPLHF.

The rearrangement joins TRBV4-1 to TRBJ2-3; D may be TRBD1 (6 bases). The CDR3 consists of 16 residues. Trimming removed 4 bases at V and 0 bases at J, with 14 bases between. Germline V gene sequence: CDR1 MGHRA, CDR2 YSYEKL. DNA for the CDR3: TGCGCCAGCAGCCGGGACGACAGGTCTAGCACAGATACGCAGTATTTT. As protein: CASSRDDRSSTDTQYF.

The V call is TRBV4-1, the J call TRBJ2-5, with 8 nucleotides matching TRBD2. Germline values: CDR1 MGHRA, CDR2 YSYEKL. Germline trimming cut 3 bases from V and 4 bases from J; bases unmatched to any gene: 10. The CDR3 extends over 16 amino acids. The CDR3 protein is CASSQSRGGRSETQYF. Here the CDR3 DNA reads TGCGCCAGCAGCCAGAGTCGGGGGGGCCGGTCAGAGACCCAGTACTTC.

V and J are TRBV12-3 or TRBV12-4 and TRBJ2-7; possible D gene TRBD1, 6 bases. This CDR3 has 13 amino acids. V was pared by 6 bases and J by 1 base, with 10 bases between. CDR3 in DNA: TGTGCCAGCAGGAAAGGACAGTCCTACGAGCAGTACTTC. Amino acids: CASRKGQSYEQYF.

CDR3 sequence (DNA): TGTGCCAGCAGCCAAGTGAGTAGCGGGGCCAACGTCCTGACTTTC. Translating it yields CASSQVSSGANVLTF. This rearrangement joins TRBV6-5 to TRBJ2-6, with D hard to call. The germline V gene has CDR1 MNHEY and CDR2 SVGAGI. V was shortened by 6 bases and J by 4 bases, with 13 bases between the two germline ends. The CDR3 has 15 amino acids.

CDR3 sequence reads: CATSDHRDRATLFF. Written as DNA, the CDR3 is TGTGCCACCAGTGATCACCGGGACAGGGCCACGCTGTTTTTT. The rearrangement joins TRBV24-1 to TRBJ2-2; TRBD1 agrees at 9 bases. From germline, CDR1 is KGHDR and CDR2 SFDVKD. After removal of 3 bases from V and 13 bases from J, the junction contained 8 bases not matched to a gene. The CDR3 runs to 14 residues.

The rearrangement links TRBV18 to TRBJ1-5; D unresolved. Per germline, CDR1 KGHSH and CDR2 LQKENI. The CDR3 runs to 14 residues. Trimming cost V 4 bases and J 7 bases, with 14 bases left between them. CDR3 in amino acids: CASSRLRGNQPQHF. The CDR3 DNA sequence: TGTGCCAGCTCACGCCTGCGGGGAAACCAGCCCCAGCATTTT.

The chain is built from TRBV15 and TRBJ2-1; 9 bases align to TRBD2. This CDR3 is 15 amino acids long. The V and J ends lost 4 bases and 5 bases, in that order; junction bases with no gene match: 6. Germline CDR1 is LNHNV and CDR2 is YYDKDF (reference sequence). DNA of the CDR3: TGTGCCACCAGCATCTGGCGGGAGGGTCACAATGAGCAGTTCTTC. Translation: CATSIWREGHNEQFF.

The J gene is TRBJ1-6, the V gene TRBV7-2, with D unclear. The CDR3 covers 15 residues. Germline V lookup: CDR1 SGHTA, CDR2 FQGNSA. The V and J ends lost 5 bases and 10 bases respectively, with 18 bases between them. CDR3 amino acids: CASSTDSRFGSPLHF. CDR3 in DNA: TGTGCCAGCAGCACGGATAGCAGATTCGGGTCACCCCTCCACTTT.

The gene calls are TRBV12-2 and TRBJ2-5; the table's D call, TRBD2, was not checked against the DNA. TRBV12-2 counts as a pseudogene. The CDR3 loop spans 15 amino acids. CDR3 DNA: TGTGCAAGTCGCTTAGGGAGACTAGTAGTCTTGACCCAGTACTTC. This sequence encodes CASRLGRLVVLTQYF.

In its sample, this clone was seen a few times. This chain links TRBV9 with TRBJ1-1; D remains unclear. With 3 bases removed from V and 4 bases from J, the gap between germline ends came to 19 bases. The CDR3 is made up of 16 amino acids. Germline V gives CDR1 SGDLS, CDR2 YYNGEE. The CDR3 protein is CASSADGSPEGTEAFF. For the CDR3, the DNA is TGTGCCAGCAGCGCCGACGGGAGTCCCGAAGGCACTGAAGCTTTCTTT.

The V call is TRBV2, the J call TRBJ1-2; 8 bases are a match to TRBD1. The length of the CDR3 is 14 residues. CDR1 SNHLY and CDR2 FYNNEI come from the germline V gene. V gave up 6 bases and J gave up 4 bases; unmatched junction bases: 7. CDR3 DNA sequence: TGTGCCAGCAGCGGACAGGGTTTCTCCTATGGCTACACCTTC. Protein sequence: CASSGQGFSYGYTF.